The rows below give T cell receptor beta chains drawn from one sample of a study of CD8 T cells in Susac syndrome. TCRdb re-called the immunoSEQ multiplex PCR reads with MiXCR, one entry per CDR3 protein. The table lists about 160,000 distinct CDR3 sequences, approximately 93% of them singletons. Material: CD4+ T cells from PBMCs. The receptors derive from a human donor with multiple sclerosis. The CDR3 runs from the conserved cysteine through the conserved F or W. A D gene is named only where the DNA matches it firmly. Size values are once, few and many counts, or a class for expanded clones, and some rows have none.

J: TRBJ2-5; V: TRBV7-8; D: TRBD1; size: NA; DNA: TGTGCCAGCAGCTACGGACAGGGCGGAGAGACCCAGTACTTC; CDR3: CASSYGQGGETQYF
J: TRBJ2-7; V: TRBV28; D: TRBD2; size: NA; DNA: TGTGCCAGCAGGCCGACTAGCGGCTCCTACGAGCAGTACTTC; CDR3: CASRPTSGSYEQYF
J: TRBJ2-1; V: TRBV5-1; D: TRBD1; size: NA; DNA: TGCGCCAGCAGCTTAGCAGGGGGCGATGGCAATGAGCAGTTCTTC; CDR3: CASSLAGGDGNEQFF
J: TRBJ2-3; V: TRBV5-6; D: NA; size: NA; DNA: TGTGCCAGCAGCGCTCAGGCGCTCCATACGCAGTATTTT; CDR3: CASSAQALHTQYF
J: TRBJ2-7; V: TRBV7-8; D: NA; size: few; DNA: TGTGCCAGCAGCTTCGGGGACTCACGTACCGAGCAGTACTTC; CDR3: CASSFGDSRTEQYF
J: TRBJ1-3; V: TRBV27; D: TRBD1; size: NA; DNA: TGTGCCAGCAGTCCCGGACAGGGCCTCTCTGGAAACACCATATATTTT; CDR3: CASSPGQGLSGNTIYF
J: TRBJ2-3; V: TRBV6-5; D: TRBD2; size: NA; DNA: TGTGCCAGCAGCCCAGCGGGAGCTGGCACAGATACGCAGTATTTT; CDR3: CASSPAGAGTDTQYF
J: TRBJ2-1; V: TRBV5-4; D: NA; size: few; DNA: TGTGCCAGCAGCTTGGGGCTAGCGCCCTACAATGAGCAGTTCTTC; CDR3: CASSLGLAPYNEQFF
J: TRBJ1-3; V: TRBV12-3/TRBV12-4; D: TRBD1; size: NA; DNA: TGTGCCAGCAGTGACGGACAGGGAGGCAACACCATATATTTT; CDR3: CASSDGQGGNTIYF
J: TRBJ2-3; V: TRBV20-1; D: TRBD2; size: NA; DNA: TGCAGTGCTAGCCTTAGCGGGACCAGCACAGATACGCAGTATTTT; CDR3: CSASLSGTSTDTQYF
J: TRBJ1-4; V: TRBV20-1; D: NA; size: NA; DNA: TGCAGCTGGTTAAAGGGGCCCGGTACGGAAAAACTGTTTTTT; CDR3: CSWLKGPGTEKLFF
J: TRBJ2-3; V: TRBV4-2; D: TRBD2; size: NA; DNA: TGTGCCAGCAGCCATGGACTAGCGGATTTGGGCACAGATACGCAGTATTTT; CDR3: CASSHGLADLGTDTQYF
J: TRBJ1-2; V: TRBV29-1; D: TRBD1; size: NA; DNA: TGCAGCGTGGGGGACAGCGGGAACTATGGCTACACCTTC; CDR3: CSVGDSGNYGYTF
J: TRBJ1-1; V: TRBV27; D: NA; size: NA; DNA: TGTGCCAGCCGGGGCTTTGCGGAAGCTTTCTTT; CDR3: CASRGFAEAFF
J: TRBJ2-1; V: TRBV28; D: NA; size: NA; DNA: TGTGCCAGCAGGGGGAGCTCCTACAATGAGCAGTTCTTC; CDR3: CASRGSSYNEQFF
J: TRBJ2-1; V: TRBV19; D: TRBD2; size: NA; DNA: TGTGCCAGTAGTATAGATCGGCCGGGACTAGCGCACCTTAGGGGTTACAATGAGCAGTTCTTC; CDR3: CASSIDRPGLAHLRGYNEQFF